The TCR beta chain under discussion was sequenced for a study of shared clonotypes between healthy human individuals. The repertoire was sequenced with immunoSEQ multiplex PCR; TCRdb's copy has only in-frame clones and lacks some. The repertoire has 180,000 or so clones, over 85% of them found once; the top ten carry 0.067%. The CDR3 has 14 amino acids. Per the germline V gene, CDR1 is SGHRS and CDR2 is YFSETQ. V lost 4 bases, J lost 4 bases, and 3 bases stayed unmatched. This chain links TRBV5-1 with TRBJ2-1, with 9 bases aligning to TRBD1. The specimen sequenced was naive CD4+ T cells sorted from blood. Subset denoted: CD45RA+ positively selected. The source of this sequence is a woman aged 30 to 39 in good health. CDR3 nucleotide sequence: TGCGCCAGCAGCCCGGGACAGGGTTACAATGAGCAGTTCTTC. It encodes CASSPGQGYNEQFF.